This section outlines one T cell receptor (beta chain) sequence together with its context. Its antigen remains unidentified. Using a J-beta primer mix together with a sample-barcoded 5' primer, a second PCR was run for roughly 6 to 12 cycles. In TCRdb, the 5' RACE reads were re-called with MiXCR into one record per CDR3 protein. The sample includes about 670,000 distinct CDR3 sequences, 52% of them seen just once. PBMCs numbering at least 6 million were isolated per sample. The entry originates in a study of blood T cells in healthy people across ages. Points from the study as a whole: Underestimates were what the diversity estimates from one million T cells were considered to be. Comparison with aged donors showed that long-lived donors had more naive CD4+ cells and higher diversity. Expanded clonotype changes were possibly confounded by unknown donor CMV status.

The TCR sequence derives from a woman of 80 years or more in good health. The specimen sequenced was blood.

Here the CDR3 reads CASSLSSPGTGSPLHF. The DNA of the CDR3 is TGTGCCAGCAGCCTTTCATCCCCCGGCACTGGTTCACCCCTCCACTTT. V usage is TRBV12-3 or TRBV12-4 and J usage is TRBJ1-6; D remains unclear. V gave up 6 bases and J gave up 9 bases, with 21 bases separating them. The CDR3 consists of 16 residues.